This is a list of T cell receptor beta chains from one sample in a study of blood T cell repertoires in COVID-19. The protocol was immunoSEQ multiplex PCR, while the TCRdb copy is restricted to in-frame clones and leaves out a portion. The sample lists under 150,000 clones; around 87% were seen once. The sequencing sample was made of peripheral blood. These receptors originate from a woman in her 40s with acute or convalescent COVID-19. CDR3s include the opening cysteine and the closing phenylalanine or tryptophan. A D gene is named only where the DNA matches it firmly. Only some rows state a clone size, as once, few, many or a class for expanded clones.

TRBD1	TRBV30	TRBJ1-5	15	once	CAWSTLDRGNQPQHF	TGTGCCTGGAGTACGCTTGACAGGGGAAATCAGCCCCAGCATTTT
TRBD1	TRBV19	TRBJ1-1	13	NA	CASTTGAFTEAFF	TGTGCCAGTACGACAGGGGCCTTCACTGAAGCTTTCTTT
TRBD2	TRBV11-2	TRBJ2-1	17	NA	CASSLAGVGRSYNEQFF	TGTGCCAGCAGCCTAGCGGGGGTCGGGAGGTCCTACAATGAGCAGTTCTTC
TRBD1	TRBV15	TRBJ1-6	16	NA	CATSEGAYLYNSPLHF	TGTGCCACCAGCGAGGGGGCCTACCTCTATAATTCACCCCTCCACTTT
TRBD1	TRBV30	TRBJ1-1	12	once	CAWTGGNTEAFF	TGTGCCTGGACAGGGGGGAACACTGAAGCTTTCTTT
TRBD2	TRBV19	TRBJ2-1	17	NA	CASSTRSLAGSYNEQFF	TGTGCCAGTAGTACCCGTTCCTTAGCGGGGTCCTACAATGAGCAGTTCTTC
NA	TRBV27	TRBJ1-1	15	once	CASSLSGVGRTEAFF	TGTGCCAGCAGTTTATCAGGGGTGGGAAGGACTGAAGCTTTCTTT
NA	TRBV11-2	TRBJ1-4	15	NA	CASSPSEGRAEKLFF	TGTGCCAGCAGCCCTTCGGAGGGCAGGGCTGAAAAACTGTTTTTT
NA	TRBV5-1	TRBJ1-5	14	NA	CASSFTGPDQPQHF	TGCGCCAGCAGCTTTACAGGCCCGGATCAGCCCCAGCATTTT
NA	TRBV11-3	TRBJ2-5	14	once	CASSPPGGGDTQYF	TGTGCCAGCAGCCCACCGGGGGGCGGGGATACCCAGTACTTC
TRBD1	TRBV19	TRBJ1-5	15	NA	CASSIGQGGNQPQHF	TGTGCCAGTAGTATCGGACAGGGTGGCAATCAGCCCCAGCATTTT
NA	TRBV27	TRBJ1-5	14	NA	CASRTTGYNQPQHF	TGTGCCAGCAGGACGACAGGCTACAATCAGCCCCAGCATTTT
NA	TRBV19	TRBJ2-1	13	few	CASSRVAANEQFF	TGTGCCAGTAGTCGGGTGGCGGCCAATGAGCAGTTCTTC
NA	TRBV11-2	TRBJ2-7	15	NA	CASSLVEGKEYEQYF	TGTGCCAGCAGCTTAGTTGAGGGAAAAGAGTACGAGCAGTACTTC
TRBD2	TRBV5-1	TRBJ2-7	17	NA	CASSHPGLAGGSYEQYF	TGCGCCAGCAGCCATCCGGGACTAGCGGGGGGCTCCTACGAGCAGTACTTC
NA	TRBV6-4	TRBJ2-7	17	NA	CASSKPPAGYPSYEQYF	TGTGCCAGCAGTAAGCCCCCGGCGGGGTACCCCTCCTACGAGCAGTACTTC
TRBD2	TRBV7-9	TRBJ2-3	14	few	CALGEGERADTQYF	TGTGCCCTGGGGGAGGGCGAGAGGGCAGATACGCAGTATTTT
NA	TRBV19	TRBJ2-3	16	NA	CASSPLAATNTDTQYF	TGTGCCAGTAGTCCTCTCGCAGCAACTAACACAGATACGCAGTATTTT